This T cell receptor (beta chain) was sequenced during a study of T cell changes during pregnancy in multiple sclerosis. Libraries were prepared by immunoSEQ multiplex PCR; TCRdb keeps only in-frame clonotypes and omits some of them. The sample lists 40,000 to 45,000 clones; 70% to 90% were seen once. V gave up 2 bases and J gave up 0 bases; unmatched junction bases: 5. There are 17 residues in the CDR3. The germline V gene has CDR1 SGHTA and CDR2 FQGNSA. This clone occurred once. This TCR was sampled from a female donor with multiple sclerosis, enrolled in a pregnancy study. The chain is built from TRBV7-2 and TRBJ2-3; 10 nucleotides agree with TRBD2. Material: CD4+ T cells from peripheral blood mononuclear cells, obtained in the first trimester of pregnancy. CDR3 protein: CASSLWGAGGSTDTQYF. CDR3 DNA sequence: TGTGCCAGCAGCTTATGGGGAGCGGGGGGGAGCACAGATACGCAGTATTTT.